This T cell receptor (beta chain) derives from a study of T cells expressing NK-cell markers. The overall study: Serological testing identified seven of the eight sequenced donors as HCMV-seropositive and one as seronegative. Study-wide points: The CD3+CD56-NKG2C+ fraction of several donors was likewise dominated by these clonotypes.

TCRdb reprocessed the 5' RACE reads, keeping one entry per CDR3 protein, no DNA. The sample table sets out roughly 160,000 distinct CDR3 sequences. Turning to this clonotype: Its antigen is not identified.

The CDR3 length is 16 residues. Looked up from germline, CDR1 is LGHNA and CDR2 is YNFKEQ. V gene TRBV4-2 combines with J gene TRBJ2-7. This TCR was sampled from a man between 18 and 69 years old in good health. Source material: blood T cells: a sorted CD56 or NKG2C T cell subset, CD4+ or CD8+ T cells, or bulk PBMC T cells (not recorded which). The CDR3 loop is CASSQDFTGNSYEQYF.